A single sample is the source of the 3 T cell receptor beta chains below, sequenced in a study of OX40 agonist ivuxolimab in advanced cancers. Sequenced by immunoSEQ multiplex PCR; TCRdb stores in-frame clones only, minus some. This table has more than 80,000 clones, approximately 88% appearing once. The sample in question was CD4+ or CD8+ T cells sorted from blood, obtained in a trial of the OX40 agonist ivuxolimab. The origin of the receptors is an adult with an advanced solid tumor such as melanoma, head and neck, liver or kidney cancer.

Here the CDR3 reads CASSVGLMQETQYF. CDR3 bases: TGTGCCAGCAGCGTCGGACTTATGCAAGAGACCCAGTACTTC. The J gene is TRBJ2-5, the V gene TRBV7-2; a possible D gene is TRBD2 (5 bases). CDR1 is SGHTA and CDR2 is FQGNSA in the germline V gene. V lost 5 bases, J lost 2 bases, and 12 bases lay in between. The CDR3 sequence is 14 residues long.

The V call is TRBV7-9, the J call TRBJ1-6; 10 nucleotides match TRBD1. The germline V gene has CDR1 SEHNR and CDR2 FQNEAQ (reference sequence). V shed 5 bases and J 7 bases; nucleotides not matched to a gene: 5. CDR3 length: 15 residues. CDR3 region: CASSRRTGGNSPLHF. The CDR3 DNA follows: TGTGCCAGCAGCCGACGGACAGGGGGGAATTCACCCCTCCACTTT.

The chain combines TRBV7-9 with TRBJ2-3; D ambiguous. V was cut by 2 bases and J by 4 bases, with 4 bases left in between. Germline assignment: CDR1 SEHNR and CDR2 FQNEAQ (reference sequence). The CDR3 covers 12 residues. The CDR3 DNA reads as TGTGCCAGCAGCTTACTCTCAGATACGCAGTATTTT. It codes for CASSLLSDTQYF. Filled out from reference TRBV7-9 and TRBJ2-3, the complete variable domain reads DTGVSQNPRHKITKRGQNVTFRCDPISEHNRLYWYRQTLGQGPEFLTYFQNEAQLEKSRLLSDRFSAERPKGSFSTLEIQRTEQGDSAMYLCASSLLSDTQYFGPGTRLTVL.